This T cell receptor (beta chain) was recovered during a study of T cells after yellow fever vaccination. Study summary: With SMART-Seq v4 Ultra Low Input, the fractions containing low cell numbers were prepared.

A word on this clonotype: An end of the junction does not agree with germline; a read error may underlie this.

TCR cDNA, made by 5'RACE template switching, carried an added universal primer site and UMIs. MiXCR, applied by TCRdb to the 5' RACE reads, yields one record per CDR3 protein. The sample holds just over 300,000 distinct CDR3 sequences; roughly 4% are singletons and the top ten take roughly a quarter. The receptor's source is a young man who received the YFV17D yellow fever vaccine. The sample here was PBMCs, taken on the day of the yellow fever booster vaccination.

CDR3 bases: TGCGCCAGCAACTTGGCAGGGGTCATTAACACCGGGGAGCTGTTTTTT. Protein: CASNLAGVINTGELFF. V gene TRBV5-1 combines with J gene TRBJ2-2, with D possibly being TRBD1 (6 bases). The germline CDR1 and CDR2 sequences are SGHRS and YFSETQ. The CDR3 runs 16 residues.